A single T cell receptor beta chain is shown here with its context. This record belongs to a study of blood T cell repertoires in COVID-19. Study at large: Material from acute and convalescent COVID-19 was sourced from the United States, Italy and Spain. T cells, B-cell-depleted T cells, or PBMCs supplied cDNA or gDNA.

This study enrolled people aged roughly 18 to 90 from around 25 US geographic areas. Participant-reported clinical history was the basis for cohort assignment. TCRdb's copy holds only in-frame clones and misses some; the assay was immunoSEQ multiplex PCR. The sample has about 210,000 clones, roughly 86% seen once. The CDR3 consists of 16 residues. Germline trimming cut 4 bases from V and 0 bases from J; bases unmatched to any gene: 6. The V gene's germline CDR1 is MGHRA and CDR2 YSYEKL. V usage is TRBV4-1 and J usage is TRBJ2-7, with TRBD2 matching over 10 bases. The sequence was collected from a man aged 35-49 years with acute COVID-19. Source material: PBMCs or T cells enriched from blood (not recorded which). For the CDR3, the DNA is TGCGCCAGCAGCCGTCAGCCTAGCGGGAGCTCCTACGAGCAGTACTTC. This gives the protein CASSRQPSGSSYEQYF.